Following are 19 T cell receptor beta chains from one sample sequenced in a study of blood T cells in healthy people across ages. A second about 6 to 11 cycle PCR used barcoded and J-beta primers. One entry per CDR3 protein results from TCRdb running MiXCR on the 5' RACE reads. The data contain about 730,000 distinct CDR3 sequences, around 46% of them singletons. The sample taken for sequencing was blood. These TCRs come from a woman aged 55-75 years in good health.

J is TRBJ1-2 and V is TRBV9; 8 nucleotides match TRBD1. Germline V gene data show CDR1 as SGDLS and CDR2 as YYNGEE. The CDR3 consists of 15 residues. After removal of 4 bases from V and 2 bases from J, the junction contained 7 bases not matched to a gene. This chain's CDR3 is CASSLGWTGNYGYTF. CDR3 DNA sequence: TGTGCCAGCAGCCTAGGATGGACAGGGAACTATGGCTACACCTTC.

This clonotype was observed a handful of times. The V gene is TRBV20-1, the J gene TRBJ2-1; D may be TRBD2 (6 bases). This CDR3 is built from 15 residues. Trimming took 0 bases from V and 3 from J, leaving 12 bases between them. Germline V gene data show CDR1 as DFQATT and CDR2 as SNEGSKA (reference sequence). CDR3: CSARETGADYNEQFF. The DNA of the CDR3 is TGCAGTGCTAGAGAGACGGGAGCGGACTACAATGAGCAGTTCTTC.

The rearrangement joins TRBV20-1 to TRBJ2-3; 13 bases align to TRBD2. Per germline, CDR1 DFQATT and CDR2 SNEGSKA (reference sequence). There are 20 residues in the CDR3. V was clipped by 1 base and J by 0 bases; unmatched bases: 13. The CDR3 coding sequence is TGCAGTGCTAGAGTTCTGGTAGGGACTAGCGGGGACTCTAGCACAGATACGCAGTATTTT. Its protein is CSARVLVGTSGDSSTDTQYF.

The chain's CDR3 is CATSSDEGSGNQPQHF. The CDR3 bases are TGTGCCACCAGCAGTGATGAGGGCTCTGGCAATCAGCCCCAGCATTTT. The chain joins TRBV15 to TRBJ1-5; D ambiguous. V was trimmed by 3 bases and J by 2 bases, leaving 14 bases between them. CDR1 LNHNV and CDR2 YYDKDF come from the germline V gene (reference sequence). This CDR3 has 16 amino acids.

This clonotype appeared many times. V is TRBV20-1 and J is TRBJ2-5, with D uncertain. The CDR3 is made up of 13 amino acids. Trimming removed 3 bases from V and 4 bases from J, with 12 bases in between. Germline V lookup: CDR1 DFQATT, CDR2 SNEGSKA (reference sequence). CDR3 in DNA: TGCAGTGCTAGCCGGACGGCCGCAGAGACCCAGTACTTC. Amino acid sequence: CSASRTAAETQYF.

CDR3 protein: CASSQPDLQETQYF. The CDR3 DNA is TGTGCCAGCAGCCAACCGGACCTTCAAGAGACCCAGTACTTC. The chain links TRBV4-2 to TRBJ2-5; D ambiguous. With 2 bases removed from V and 2 bases from J, the gap between germline ends came to 9 bases. Germline CDR1 is LGHNA and CDR2 is YNFKEQ. This CDR3 spans 14 amino acids.

In DNA form, the CDR3 reads TGCAGTGCTAAGACACCGAACACTGAAGCTTTCTTT. Translating it yields CSAKTPNTEAFF. The rearrangement uses TRBV20-1 and TRBJ1-1; D is unclear. This CDR3 is 12 amino acids long. Germline V gene lookup returns CDR1 DFQATT and CDR2 SNEGSKA (reference sequence). The germline V and J ends were trimmed by 4 bases and 1 base, with 7 bases remaining between them.

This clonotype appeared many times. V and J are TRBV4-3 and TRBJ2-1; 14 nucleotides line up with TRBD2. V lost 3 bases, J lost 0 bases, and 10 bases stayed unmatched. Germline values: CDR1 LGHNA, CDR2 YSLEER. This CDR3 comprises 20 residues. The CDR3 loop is CASSQVYGTSGSHSYNEQFF. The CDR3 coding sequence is TGCGCCAGCAGCCAGGTCTACGGGACTAGCGGGAGCCACTCCTACAATGAGCAGTTCTTC.

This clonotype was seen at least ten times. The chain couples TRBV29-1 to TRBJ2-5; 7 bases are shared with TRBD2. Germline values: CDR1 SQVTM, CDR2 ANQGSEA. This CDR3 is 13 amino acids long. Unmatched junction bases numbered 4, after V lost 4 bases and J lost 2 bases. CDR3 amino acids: CSVGRGEQETQYF. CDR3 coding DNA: TGCAGCGTTGGACGGGGGGAACAAGAGACCCAGTACTTC.

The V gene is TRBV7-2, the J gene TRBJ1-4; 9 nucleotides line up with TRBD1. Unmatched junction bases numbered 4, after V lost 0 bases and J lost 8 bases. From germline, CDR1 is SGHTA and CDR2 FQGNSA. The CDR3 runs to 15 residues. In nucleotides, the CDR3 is TGTGCCAGCAGCTTAGCGACAGGGGGTTGGGAAAAACTGTTTTTT. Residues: CASSLATGGWEKLFF.

This CDR3 is CASSLAQVNEQFF. The CDR3 nucleotides are TGCGCCAGCAGCTTGGCACAGGTCAATGAGCAGTTCTTC. V usage is TRBV5-1 and J usage is TRBJ2-1; possibly TRBD1 for D (5 bases). Germline CDR1 and CDR2: SGHRS and YFSETQ. Trimming took off 0 bases at V and 6 bases at J, with 7 bases between the two ends. The CDR3 contains 13 residues.

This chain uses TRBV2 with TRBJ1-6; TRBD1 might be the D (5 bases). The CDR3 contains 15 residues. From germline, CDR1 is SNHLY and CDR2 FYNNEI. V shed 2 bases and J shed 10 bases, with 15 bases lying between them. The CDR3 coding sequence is TGTGCCAGCAGTGAAACTTCGGGGTCAGGGTCACCCCTCCACTTT. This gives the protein CASSETSGSGSPLHF. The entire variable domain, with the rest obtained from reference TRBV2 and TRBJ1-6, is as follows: EPEVTQTPSHQVTQMGQEVILRCVPISNHLYFYWYRQILGQKVEFLVSFYNNEISEKSEIFDDQFSVERPDGSNFTLKIRSTKLEDSAMYFCASSETSGSGSPLHFGNGTRLTVT.

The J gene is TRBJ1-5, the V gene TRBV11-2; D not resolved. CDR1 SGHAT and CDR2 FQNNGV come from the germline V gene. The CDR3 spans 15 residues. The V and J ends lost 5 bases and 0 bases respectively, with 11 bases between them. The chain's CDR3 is CASSERPYSNQPQHF. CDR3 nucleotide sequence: TGTGCCAGCAGCGAGAGGCCCTATAGCAATCAGCCCCAGCATTTT.

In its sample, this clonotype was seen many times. CDR3 sequence: CASSGHTSSYNEQFF. DNA for the CDR3: TGTGCCAGTAGTGGACACACAAGCTCCTACAATGAGCAGTTCTTC. The chain links TRBV19 to TRBJ2-1; tentative D call: TRBD1 (5 bases). The germline V gene encodes CDR1 LNHDA and CDR2 SQIVND (reference sequence). Trimming removed 5 bases at V and 0 bases at J, with 11 bases between. The CDR3 has 15 amino acids.

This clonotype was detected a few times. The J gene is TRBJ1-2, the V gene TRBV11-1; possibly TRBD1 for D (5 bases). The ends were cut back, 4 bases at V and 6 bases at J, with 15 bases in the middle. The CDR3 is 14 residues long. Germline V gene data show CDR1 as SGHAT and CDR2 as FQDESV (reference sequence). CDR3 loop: CASSSKRDGHGYTF. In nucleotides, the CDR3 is TGTGCCAGCAGCTCAAAAAGGGACGGTCATGGCTACACCTTC.

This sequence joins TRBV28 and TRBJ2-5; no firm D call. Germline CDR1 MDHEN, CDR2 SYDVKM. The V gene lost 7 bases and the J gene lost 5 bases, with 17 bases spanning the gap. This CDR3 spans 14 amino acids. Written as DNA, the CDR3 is TGTGCCAGCAAGTCGGCACTCCTCCTGGAGACCCAGTACTTC. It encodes CASKSALLLETQYF.

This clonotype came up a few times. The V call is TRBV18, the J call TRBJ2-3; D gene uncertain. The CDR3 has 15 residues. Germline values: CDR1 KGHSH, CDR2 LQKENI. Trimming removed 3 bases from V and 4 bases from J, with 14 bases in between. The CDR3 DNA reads TGTGCCAGCTCACCTCGGCCGTTCAGCGCAGATACGCAGTATTTT. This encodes CASSPRPFSADTQYF.

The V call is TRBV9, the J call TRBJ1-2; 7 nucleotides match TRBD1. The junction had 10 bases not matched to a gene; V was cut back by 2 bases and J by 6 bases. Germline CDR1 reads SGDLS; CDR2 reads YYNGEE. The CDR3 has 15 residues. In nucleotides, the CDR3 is TGTGCCAGCAGCGTCCCCGTAGGACAGGTTGATGGCTACACCTTC. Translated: CASSVPVGQVDGYTF.

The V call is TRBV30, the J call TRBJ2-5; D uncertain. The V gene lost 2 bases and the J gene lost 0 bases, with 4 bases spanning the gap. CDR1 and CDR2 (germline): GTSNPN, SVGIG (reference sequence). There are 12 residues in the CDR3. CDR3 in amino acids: CAWSIYQETQYF. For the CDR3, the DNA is TGTGCCTGGAGTATATACCAAGAGACCCAGTACTTC.